Listed below are T cell receptor beta chains from one sample, sequenced in a study of cytomegalovirus exposure and HLA in healthy donors. The assay was immunoSEQ multiplex PCR, and TCRdb's table has in-frame clones only and misses some. The data hold 170,000 or so clones, with around four fifths observed a single time. Sample: PBMCs. All receptors derive from a man between 18 and 35 years old in good health and CMV-seronegative. Both conserved end residues are part of each CDR3. D genes are given only for firm matches. The listing skips clone size in some rows; elsewhere it reads once, few, many or a size class.

V	D	size	J	DNA	CDR3
TRBV4-3	TRBD2	NA	TRBJ2-1	TGCGCCAGCAGCCAAGACGGGACTAGCGGTTACAATGAGCAGTTCTTC	CASSQDGTSGYNEQFF
TRBV7-3	NA	NA	TRBJ2-1	TGTGCCAGCAGCTTTACGGGTAGCTCCTACAATGAGCAGTTCTTC	CASSFTGSSYNEQFF
TRBV5-5	TRBD2	NA	TRBJ2-2	TGTGCCAGCAGATCGGGAGGCACCGGGGAGCTGTTTTTT	CASRSGGTGELFF
TRBV18	TRBD1	NA	TRBJ2-2	TGTGCCAGCTCAGAACAGGGGACCCACACCGGGGAGCTGTTTTTT	CASSEQGTHTGELFF
TRBV10-3	NA	NA	TRBJ1-5	TGTGCCATCAGTGCGCGAAATCAGCCCCAGCATTTT	CAISARNQPQHF
TRBV15	NA	NA	TRBJ1-2	TGTGCCACCAGCAGAGATGGGGAGGGGATAGATGGCTACACCTTC	CATSRDGEGIDGYTF
TRBV19	NA	NA	TRBJ1-1	TGTGCCAGCAGCCTGGGGCGTGAAGCTTTCTTT	CASSLGREAFF
TRBV19	NA	NA	TRBJ1-4	TGTGCCAGTAGTATAGTCGGTAATGAAAAACTGTTTTTT	CASSIVGNEKLFF
TRBV6-1	TRBD2	NA	TRBJ2-1	TGTGCCAGCAGTGGACTAGCGGGGGGGCCCTGGGAGCAGTTCTTC	CASSGLAGGPWEQFF
TRBV7-8	TRBD1	NA	TRBJ1-5	TGTGCCAGCAGCGACAGGGGAAATCAGCCCCAGCATTTT	CASSDRGNQPQHF
TRBV9	NA	NA	TRBJ1-1	TGTGCCAGCAGCGTAGTGGCGGGGGGCACTGAAGCTTTCTTT	CASSVVAGGTEAFF
TRBV7-6	TRBD2	NA	TRBJ2-3	TGTGCCAGCAGCTCTGGCCGACTAGCGGGGGGATTAGATACGCAGTATTTT	CASSSGRLAGGLDTQYF
TRBV4-3	NA	NA	TRBJ1-1	TGCGCCAGCAGCCAAGATCCGCGGCCAGACACTGAAGCTTTCTTT	CASSQDPRPDTEAFF
TRBV7-2	TRBD1	NA	TRBJ1-4	TGTGCCAGCAGCCAGGACAGGACAAATGAAAAACTGTTTTTT	CASSQDRTNEKLFF
TRBV4-1	TRBD2	few	TRBJ2-7	TGCGCCAGCAGCCAATCCCTCTCGGGGGGGGGTGCGAGTTTCTACGAGCAGTACTTC	CASSQSLSGGGASFYEQYF
TRBV11-2	NA	NA	TRBJ2-3	TGTGCCAGCAGCCCCGGCCCACGGGAGTTAGATACGCAGTATTTT	CASSPGPRELDTQYF
TRBV5-4	TRBD2	NA	TRBJ2-1	TGTGCCAGCAGCTTTTGGCTAGCGGGATTACTCGATGAGCAGTTCTTC	CASSFWLAGLLDEQFF
TRBV12-5	TRBD1	NA	TRBJ2-7	TGTGCTAGTGGTTTGGAGGCAGGGGGCTACGAGCAGTACTTC	CASGLEAGGYEQYF
TRBV21-1	NA	NA	TRBJ2-3	TGTGCCAGCAGCAAACCCGTAAGCGGGAGGGCCCCCCCCACTGCCACGCAGTATTTT	CASSKPVSGRAPPTATQYF
TRBV27	NA	NA	TRBJ2-7	TGTGCCAGCAGCCTTTTGGCCCGAGGGGAGCAGTACTTC	CASSLLARGEQYF
TRBV28	NA	NA	TRBJ1-1	TGTGCCAGCAGTTTAGTACCAGGCACTGAAGCTTTCTTT	CASSLVPGTEAFF
TRBV7-2	NA	NA	TRBJ1-1	TGTGCCAGCAGCTTCTTGGAGGGATTCACTGAAGCTTTCTTT	CASSFLEGFTEAFF
TRBV28	TRBD1	few	TRBJ1-1	TGTGCCAGCACCGACCCAAAGACAGGGACCACTGAAGCTTTCTTT	CASTDPKTGTTEAFF
TRBV19	TRBD1	NA	TRBJ1-1	TGTGCCAGTAGTACCGGGACAGGGAGTAACACTGAAGCTTTCTTT	CASSTGTGSNTEAFF
TRBV13	NA	NA	TRBJ2-3	TGTGCCAGCAGCGTTAGCGGCCCCACAGATACGCAGTATTTT	CASSVSGPTDTQYF
TRBV5-1	NA	NA	TRBJ2-2	TGCGCCAGCAGCTTGGAGGGGCAGGACACCGGGGAGCTGTTTTTT	CASSLEGQDTGELFF